This T cell receptor (beta chain) appears in the sequencing data of a study of cytomegalovirus exposure and HLA in healthy donors. Amplification used 60 Vbeta primers and 13 Jbeta primers. Profiled with immunoSEQ multiplex PCR; TCRdb holds only in-frame clones, not every one. Recorded for this sample: 38,000 or so clones. This CDR3 comprises 15 residues. CDR1 is LNHNV and CDR2 is YYDKDF in the germline V gene (reference sequence). The V and J ends lost 1 base and 4 bases respectively, with 14 bases between them. This clonotype was sampled from a middle-aged man in good health and CMV-seropositive. This chain connects TRBV15 to TRBJ2-7, with D perhaps matching TRBD2 (7 bases). Sequenced: PBMCs. The DNA of the CDR3 is TGTGCCACCAGCAGAGGGGGAGGGGGGCAGTACGAGCAGTACTTC. Translating gives CATSRGGGGQYEQYF.